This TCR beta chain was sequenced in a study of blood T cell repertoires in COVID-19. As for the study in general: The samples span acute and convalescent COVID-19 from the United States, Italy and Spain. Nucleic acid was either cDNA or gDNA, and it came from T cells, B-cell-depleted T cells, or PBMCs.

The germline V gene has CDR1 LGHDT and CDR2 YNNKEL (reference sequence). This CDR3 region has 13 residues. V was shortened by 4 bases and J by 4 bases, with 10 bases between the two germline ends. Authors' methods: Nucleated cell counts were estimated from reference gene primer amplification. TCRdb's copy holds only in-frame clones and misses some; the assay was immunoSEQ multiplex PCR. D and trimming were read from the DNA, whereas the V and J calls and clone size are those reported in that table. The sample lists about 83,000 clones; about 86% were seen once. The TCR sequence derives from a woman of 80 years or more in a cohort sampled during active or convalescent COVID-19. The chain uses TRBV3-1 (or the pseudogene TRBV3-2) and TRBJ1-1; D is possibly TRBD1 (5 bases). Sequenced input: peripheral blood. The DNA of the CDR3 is TGTGCCAGCAGCCGCCCGGGGGGCACTGAAGCTTTCTTT. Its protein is CASSRPGGTEAFF.